The T cell receptor beta chain described here comes from a study of shared clonotypes between healthy human individuals. In the study overall: Three men and a couple of women, aged 18 to 49, were donors. Overall study results and limits: Several donors showed sharing of 4.5% to 6% of naive CD4 clonotypes.

CD45RO-negative, CCR7-positively selected cells formed the naive CD8 fraction, excluding terminally differentiated effector memory CD45RA+ cells. This clone appeared once. Its antigen is as yet unknown. Using immunoSEQ multiplex PCR, the repertoire was profiled, and TCRdb retains in-frame clones only, with some absent. The sample holds 2 million to 2.5 million clones; just over 90% are singletons and the top ten take under 2%. This clonotype was obtained from a man aged 18 to 30 in good health. Some clones in this sample may be carry-over from other donors' samples. The sample taken for sequencing was naive CD8+ T cells from PBMCs.

The CDR3 loop reads CASSYGGKGYTEAFF. The CDR3 DNA reads TGTGCCAGCAGTTACGGCGGCAAGGGGTACACTGAAGCTTTCTTT. The chain couples TRBV6-5 to TRBJ1-1; weak D call: TRBD1 (5 bases). Germline V gene data show CDR1 as MNHEY and CDR2 as SVGAGI. The CDR3 totals 15 residues. Trimming shortened V by 2 bases and J by 3 bases, and 13 bases separated the two germline ends.